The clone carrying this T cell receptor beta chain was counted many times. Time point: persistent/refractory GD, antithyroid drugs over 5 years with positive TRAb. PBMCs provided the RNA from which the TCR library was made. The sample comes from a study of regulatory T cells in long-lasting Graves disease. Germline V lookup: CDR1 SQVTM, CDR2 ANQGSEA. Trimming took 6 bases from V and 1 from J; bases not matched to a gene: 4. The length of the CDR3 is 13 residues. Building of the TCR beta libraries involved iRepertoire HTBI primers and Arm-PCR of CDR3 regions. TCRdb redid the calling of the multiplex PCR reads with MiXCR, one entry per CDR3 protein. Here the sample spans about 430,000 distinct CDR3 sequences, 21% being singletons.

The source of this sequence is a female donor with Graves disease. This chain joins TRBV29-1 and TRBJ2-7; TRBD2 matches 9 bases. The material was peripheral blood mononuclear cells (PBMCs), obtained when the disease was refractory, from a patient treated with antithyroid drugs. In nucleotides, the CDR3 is TGCAGCGTAAGACTAGCGGATTCCTACGAGCAGTACTTC. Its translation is CSVRLADSYEQYF.